These 14 T cell receptor beta chains share one sample of origin, sequenced in a study of T cell clones after liver transplantation. This table comes from immunoSEQ multiplex PCR, and its TCRdb copy is limited to in-frame clones, with some not included. In the table there are about 100,000 clones, 82% of which are singletons. Sequenced material: CD4+ T cells from blood, taken before liver transplant. These receptors came from a human donor who received a liver transplant.

The V call is TRBV2, the J call TRBJ2-3; 7 bases are shared with TRBD2. The CDR3 has 14 residues. V was clipped by 6 bases and J by 0 bases; unmatched bases: 3. Germline loops: CDR1 SNHLY, CDR2 FYNNEI. CDR3 in amino acids: CASSPTSSTDTQYF. CDR3 DNA sequence: TGTGCCAGCAGCCCGACTAGCAGCACAGATACGCAGTATTTT.

The chain carries TRBV4-1 and TRBJ2-2, with TRBD2 as a possible D gene (7 bases). This CDR3 contains 14 residues. Germline V gene sequence: CDR1 MGHRA, CDR2 YSYEKL. V was shortened by 4 bases and J by 4 bases, with 10 bases between the two germline ends. Written as DNA, the CDR3 is TGCGCCAGCAGCCGCGGGGGCCTCACCGGGGAGCTGTTTTTT. This sequence encodes CASSRGGLTGELFF.

The gene calls are TRBV4-1 and TRBJ1-2; D unresolved. This CDR3 comprises 15 residues. Trimming removed 0 bases at V and 8 bases at J, with 16 bases between. Looked up from germline, CDR1 is MGHRA and CDR2 is YSYEKL. DNA of the CDR3: TGCGCCAGCAGCCAAGAGGCTTCGGGATCGCGCGGCTACACCTTC. Its translation is CASSQEASGSRGYTF.

This clone was observed a few times. The rearrangement joins TRBV2 to TRBJ1-4; tentatively, D is TRBD1 (6 bases). The CDR3 covers 14 residues. Germline-derived CDR1 and CDR2 are SNHLY and FYNNEI. Trimming took off 6 bases at V and 6 bases at J, with 14 bases between the two ends. For the CDR3, the DNA is TGTGCCAGCAGATACAGGGCGAGGGATGAAAAACTGTTTTTT. It is translated as CASRYRARDEKLFF.

The gene calls are TRBV5-1 and TRBJ1-1, with D unclear. The V gene lost 0 bases and the J gene lost 1 base, with 7 bases spanning the gap. CDR3 size: 14 residues. The germline CDR1 and CDR2 sequences are SGHRS and YFSETQ. In nucleotides, the CDR3 is TGCGCCAGCAGCTTGGCTTCAGCGAACACTGAAGCTTTCTTT. Its translation is CASSLASANTEAFF.

This rearrangement joins TRBV10-2 to TRBJ2-3, with TRBD2 identical over 8 bases. With V trimmed by 3 bases and J by 3 bases, 17 bases remained unmatched. Germline assignment: CDR1 WSHSY and CDR2 SAAADI. The CDR3 is 19 amino acids. CDR3 DNA sequence: TGCGCCAGCAGTGACCCCAGATTAGCAGCGGGAGTGAAGACAGATACGCAGTATTTT. Its protein product is CASSDPRLAAGVKTDTQYF.

The chain recombines TRBV11-2 with TRBJ1-2; D is unresolved. V was clipped by 5 bases and J by 5 bases, with 6 bases between them. Germline CDR1 and CDR2: SGHAT and FQNNGV. This CDR3 contains 11 residues. CDR3 region: CASSPGYGYTF. CDR3 DNA: TGTGCCAGCAGCCCCGGGTATGGCTACACCTTC.

The rearrangement links TRBV25-1 to TRBJ2-1, with D perhaps being TRBD1 or TRBD2 (5 bases each). Germline CDR1 reads MGHDK; CDR2 reads SYGVNS. CDR3 size: 15 residues. V was clipped by 1 base and J by 1 base, with 8 bases between them. CDR3 in DNA: TGTGCCAGCAGTGAATCGGGGCCGTCCTACAATGAGCAGTTCTTC. It encodes CASSESGPSYNEQFF.

This sequence joins TRBV28 and TRBJ2-7, with 8 bases aligning to TRBD2. Germline CDR1 and CDR2: MDHEN and SYDVKM. V gave up 6 bases and J gave up 6 bases; unmatched junction bases: 10. CDR3 length: 14 residues. The CDR3 region is CASRLRGGGSEQYF. In DNA, the CDR3 is TGTGCCAGCAGGTTACGGGGGGGCGGCAGCGAGCAGTACTTC. Complete variable domain (other parts from reference TRBV28 and TRBJ2-7): DVKVTQSSRYLVKRTGEKVFLECVQDMDHENMFWYRQDPGLGLRLIYFSYDVKMKEKGDIPEGYSVSREKKERFSLILESASTNQTSMYLCASRLRGGGSEQYFGPGTRLTVT.

The V call is TRBV4-2, the J call TRBJ2-7; D is possibly TRBD1 (6 bases). V lost 0 bases, J lost 4 bases, and 13 bases lay in between. The CDR3 runs 15 residues. The germline CDR1 and CDR2 sequences are LGHNA and YNFKEQ. This CDR3 reads CASSQEVGAQYEQYF. CDR3 in DNA: TGTGCCAGCAGCCAAGAAGTGGGGGCACAATACGAGCAGTACTTC.

J is TRBJ2-2 and V is TRBV5-6, with D unclear. Germline CDR1 reads SGHDT; CDR2 reads YYEEEE. The CDR3 covers 15 residues. Trimming took 2 bases from V and 2 from J, leaving 10 bases between them. CDR3 amino acids: CASSFDTENTGELFF. DNA of the CDR3: TGTGCCAGCAGCTTCGATACAGAAAACACCGGGGAGCTGTTTTTT.

The genes are TRBV6-5 and TRBJ1-4, with D hard to call. CDR1 is MNHEY, CDR2 SVGAGI, per germline. V lost 0 bases and J lost 7, with 9 bases in between. This CDR3 is built from 14 residues. CDR3 sequence: CASSYSPHGEKLFF. CDR3 sequence (DNA): TGTGCCAGCAGTTACTCCCCCCACGGTGAAAAACTGTTTTTT.

V and J are TRBV10-3 and TRBJ1-2; TRBD1 is a possible D gene (6 bases). Trimming removed 3 bases at V and 0 bases at J, with 14 bases between. CDR3 length: 16 amino acids. Per germline, CDR1 ENHRY and CDR2 SYGVKD. CDR3 nucleotide sequence: TGTGCCATCAGTGAAGGGGGACGCGAGTCTAACTATGGCTACACCTTC. Its translation: CAISEGGRESNYGYTF.

The chain is built from TRBV6-5 and TRBJ2-7; TRBD1 aligns across 8 bases. The V gene's germline CDR1 is MNHEY and CDR2 SVGAGI. After removal of 5 bases from V and 6 bases from J, the junction contained 9 bases not matched to a gene. The CDR3 has 14 amino acids. CDR3 nucleotide sequence: TGTGCCAGCAGTCAAGGGACAGGATTCGTCGAGCAGTACTTC. Amino acids: CASSQGTGFVEQYF.